These T cell receptor beta chains were read from a single sample in a study of T cells in Graves' hyperthyroidism and ophthalmopathy. TCRdb passed the multiplex PCR reads through MiXCR, listing each CDR3 protein once. The sample lists hundreds of thousands of distinct CDR3 sequences, approximately 20% occurring once. The sequencing input was blood. The receptors originated from a man in his forties with Graves' ophthalmopathy. The CDR3 runs from the conserved cysteine through the conserved F or W. Fields, in order: D gene, clone size, J gene, V gene, CDR3 protein, CDR3 DNA. The D gene is left open where the match is weak. Not every row has a clone size; where given, it reads once, few, many or a size class.

>.|many|TRBJ1-1|TRBV7-3
CASSTQGARKTEAFF
TGTGCCAGCAGCACCCAGGGAGCGAGGAAAACTGAAGCTTTCTTT
>TRBD1|many|TRBJ2-7|TRBV10-3
CAISIQGEAYEQYF
TGTGCCATCAGCATCCAGGGGGAAGCCTACGAGCAGTACTTC
>.|few|TRBJ2-1|TRBV7-9
CASMTGGWAQQFF
TGTGCCAGCATGACAGGTGGCTGGGCTCAACAGTTCTTC
>TRBD2|few|TRBJ2-3|TRBV20-1
CSARGGRRGSTDTQYF
TGCAGTGCTAGAGGGGGGAGGCGGGGGAGCACAGATACGCAGTATTTT
>.|.|TRBJ1-2|TRBV12-5
CASGFEPAQRGYTF
TGTGCTAGTGGTTTTGAACCAGCGCAGAGGGGCTACACCTTC
>.|few|TRBJ1-1|TRBV6-2/TRBV6-3
CASILRPLNTEAFF
TGTGCCAGCATCCTTCGACCGCTGAACACTGAAGCTTTCTTT
>.|few|TRBJ1-1|TRBV20-1
CSARVTLTEAFF
TGCAGTGCTAGAGTAACACTCACTGAAGCTTTCTTT
>.|few|TRBJ2-1|TRBV6-2/TRBV6-3
CASSLDSGLTPMQFF
TGTGCCAGCAGCCTCGATAGCGGTCTTACCCCCATGCAGTTCTTC
>TRBD2|.|TRBJ2-1|TRBV12-3/TRBV12-4
CASSGTSGGWYNEQFF
TGTGCCAGCAGTGGGACTAGCGGGGGGTGGTACAATGAGCAGTTCTTC
>TRBD2|many|TRBJ2-1|TRBV7-9
CASSSTTSGYYNEQFF
TGTGCCAGCAGCTCCACCACTAGCGGATACTACAATGAGCAGTTCTTC
>TRBD1|many|TRBJ2-3|TRBV6-1
CASSAGQPSTDTQYF
TGTGCCAGCAGTGCGGGACAGCCTAGCACAGATACGCAGTATTTT
>.|many|TRBJ2-5|TRBV20-1
CSASMGGRETQYF
TGCAGTGCTAGCATGGGGGGGCGTGAGACCCAGTACTTC
>.|.|TRBJ2-5|TRBV5-4
CASSLTRLTQETQYF
TGTGCCAGCAGCTTGACAAGGCTCACCCAAGAGACCCAGTACTTC
>TRBD1|.|TRBJ1-1|TRBV5-1
CASSLMQGADYTEAFF
TGCGCCAGCAGCTTGATGCAGGGGGCGGATTACACTGAAGCTTTCTTT
>.|.|TRBJ2-1|TRBV19
CASSGRGTGSYNEQFF
TGTGCCAGTAGTGGGAGGGGGACAGGTTCCTACAATGAGCAGTTCTTC
>.|.|TRBJ2-2|TRBV12-3/TRBV12-4
CASTGTMNTGELFF
TGTGCCAGCACCGGGACGATGAACACCGGGGAGCTGTTTTTT
>.|.|TRBJ1-1|TRBV15
CATSRDEEGTEAFF
TGTGCCACCAGCAGAGATGAGGAGGGGACTGAAGCTTTCTTT
>.|many|TRBJ1-1|TRBV6-1
CASSSAQGPLEAFF
TGTGCCAGCAGCTCAGCGCAGGGCCCGCTTGAAGCTTTCTTT
>TRBD1|.|TRBJ2-7|TRBV5-1
CASSGGTGGNYEQYF
TGCGCCAGCAGCGGCGGGACAGGGGGCAACTACGAGCAGTACTTC
>TRBD1|many|TRBJ2-7|TRBV7-3
CASSSTGNGYEQYF
TGTGCCAGCAGCTCGACAGGGAATGGGTACGAGCAGTACTTC
>.|many|TRBJ2-3|TRBV18
CASSPGVRTDTQYF
TGTGCCAGCTCACCAGGTGTGCGCACAGATACGCAGTATTTT
>.|.|TRBJ2-1|TRBV30
CAWRARGGRSYNEQSF
TGTGCCTGGAGGGCCCGGGGCGGCCGTTCTTACAATGAGCAGTCCTTC
>.|many|TRBJ2-5|TRBV11-1
CASSFGGALQETQYF
TGTGCCAGCAGCTTTGGCGGGGCCCTCCAAGAGACCCAGTACTTC
>.|many|TRBJ1-5|TRBV6-1
CASARQGRGSGQPQHF
TGTGCCAGCGCTCGCCAGGGAAGGGGGTCGGGTCAGCCCCAGCATTTT
>TRBD2|many|TRBJ2-3|TRBV5-8
CASSGTSGRATDTQYF
TGTGCCAGCAGCGGGACTAGCGGGAGGGCCACAGATACGCAGTATTTT
>.|many|TRBJ2-1|TRBV2
CASREDLSFYNEQFF
TGTGCCAGCAGAGAGGACCTTTCCTTCTACAATGAGCAGTTCTTC
>.|few|TRBJ2-1|TRBV20-1
CSARQGPRSLTTYEQFF
TGCAGTGCTAGACAAGGGCCGAGGAGCCTAACGACCTATGAGCAGTTCTTC
>.|many|TRBJ1-1|TRBV5-1
CASSWRSMNTEAFF
TGCGCCAGCAGCTGGAGGTCAATGAACACTGAAGCTTTCTTT